The 7 T cell receptor beta chains presented below share a single source sample, sequenced in a study of blood T cell repertoires in COVID-19. Some clones are missing from TCRdb's copy, which holds only in-frame ones; the method was immunoSEQ multiplex PCR. The data contain 35,000 to 40,000 clones, 87% of them singletons. Sequencing was done on a sample of peripheral blood. The receptor source for this set is a man between 60 and 75 years old with COVID-19, enrolled during active disease.

V usage is TRBV28 and J usage is TRBJ1-3; 8 bases match TRBD1. This CDR3 spans 15 amino acids. Per germline, CDR1 MDHEN and CDR2 SYDVKM. V lost 3 bases and J lost 9; bases outside the gene matches: 10. CDR3 nucleotide sequence: TGTGCCAGCAGTTTGCCCAGGGGGCGCGGTACCACCATATATTTT. Translating it yields CASSLPRGRGTTIYF.

In its sample, this clone was seen a few times. CDR3: CASSPSPDTQYF. CDR3 sequence (DNA): TGTGCCAGCAGCCCCTCCCCAGATACGCAGTATTTT. The chain combines TRBV7-6 with TRBJ2-3; D remains ambiguous. The germline V gene has CDR1 SGHVS and CDR2 FNYEAQ. V dropped 5 bases and J dropped 4 bases, with 7 bases sitting between them. This CDR3 contains 12 residues.

This chain uses TRBV3-1 (or the pseudogene TRBV3-2) with TRBJ2-2, with D perhaps matching TRBD2 (6 bases). CDR1 LGHDT and CDR2 YNNKEL come from the germline V gene (reference sequence). Trimming pared 2 bases from V and 1 base from J, leaving 17 bases between. CDR3 size: 18 residues. Written as DNA, the CDR3 is TGTGCCAGCAGCCAAAGGGCCGGTTTGGGAGGGAACACCGGGGAGCTGTTTTTT. Protein sequence: CASSQRAGLGGNTGELFF.

The chain carries TRBV5-1 and TRBJ2-7; 7 bases align to TRBD1. Germline V gene sequence: CDR1 SGHRS, CDR2 YFSETQ. V lost 4 bases, J lost 4 bases, and 8 bases stayed unmatched. The CDR3 runs 14 residues. The CDR3 nucleotides are TGCGCCAGCAGCGCAACCGGGACAGTGTACGAGCAGTACTTC. Translating gives CASSATGTVYEQYF.

There are a few counts of this clone. This chain joins TRBV7-2 and TRBJ2-5, with 10 nucleotides matching TRBD2. Germline trimming cut 1 base from V and 7 bases from J; bases unmatched to any gene: 12. Germline lookup yields CDR1 SGHTA and CDR2 FQGNSA. This CDR3 is built from 17 residues. CDR3 sequence reads: CASSLEVAGGFGGTQYF. The CDR3 DNA reads as TGTGCCAGCAGCTTAGAGGTAGCGGGAGGATTTGGTGGGACCCAGTACTTC.

This rearrangement joins TRBV7-2 to TRBJ2-7; TRBD2 matches at 10 bases. The J segment lost 0 bases and the V segment lost 5 bases, leaving 4 bases of the junction unmatched. CDR3 length equals 15 residues. The germline V gene has CDR1 SGHTA and CDR2 FQGNSA. CDR3 sequence: CASSLLAGSSYEQYF. The CDR3 DNA reads TGTGCCAGCAGCCTACTAGCGGGGAGCTCCTACGAGCAGTACTTC.

This chain connects TRBV6-1 to TRBJ1-2; 8 nucleotides align to TRBD1. With 2 bases clipped from V and 4 bases from J, the junction kept 6 bases outside the gene matches. The CDR3 has 15 amino acids. Germline CDR1 MNHNS, CDR2 SASEGT. CDR3 protein: CASSEQGARVYGYTF. In DNA, the CDR3 is TGTGCCAGCAGTGAACAGGGGGCTAGGGTCTATGGCTACACCTTC.